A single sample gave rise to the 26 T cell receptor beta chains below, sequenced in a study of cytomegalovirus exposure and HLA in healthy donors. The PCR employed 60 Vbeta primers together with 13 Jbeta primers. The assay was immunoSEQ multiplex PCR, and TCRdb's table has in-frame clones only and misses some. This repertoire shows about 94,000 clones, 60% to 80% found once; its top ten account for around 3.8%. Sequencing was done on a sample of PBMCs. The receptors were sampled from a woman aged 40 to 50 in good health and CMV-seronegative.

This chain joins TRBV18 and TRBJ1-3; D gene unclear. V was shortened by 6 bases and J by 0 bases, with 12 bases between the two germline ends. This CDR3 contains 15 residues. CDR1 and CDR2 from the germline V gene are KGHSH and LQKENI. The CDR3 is CASSPSEGSGNTIYF. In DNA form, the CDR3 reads TGTGCCAGCTCCCCCTCGGAGGGCTCTGGAAACACCATATATTTT.

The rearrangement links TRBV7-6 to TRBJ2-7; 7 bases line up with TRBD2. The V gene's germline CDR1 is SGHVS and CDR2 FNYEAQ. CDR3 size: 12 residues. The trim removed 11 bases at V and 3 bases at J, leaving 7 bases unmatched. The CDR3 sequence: CAGIGEGYEQYF. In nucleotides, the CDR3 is TGTGCCGGGATCGGGGAGGGCTACGAGCAGTACTTC.

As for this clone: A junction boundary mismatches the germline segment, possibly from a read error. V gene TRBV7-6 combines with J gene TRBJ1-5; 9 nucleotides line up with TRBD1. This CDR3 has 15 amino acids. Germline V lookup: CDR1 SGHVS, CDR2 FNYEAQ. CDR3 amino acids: CASSLSGTGNQPQNF. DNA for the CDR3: TGTGCCAGCAGCCTTAGTGGGACAGGGAACCAGCCCCAGAATTTT.

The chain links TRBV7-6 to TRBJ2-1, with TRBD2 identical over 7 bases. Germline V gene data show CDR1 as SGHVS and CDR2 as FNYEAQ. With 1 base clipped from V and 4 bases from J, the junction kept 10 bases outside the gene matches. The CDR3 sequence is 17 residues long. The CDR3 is CASSLVPASGVYNEQFF. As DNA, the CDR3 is TGTGCCAGCAGCTTAGTTCCTGCTAGCGGAGTGTACAATGAGCAGTTCTTC.

The CDR3 sequence is CASSQEGQGIHGYTF. CDR3 nucleotide sequence: TGCGCCAGCAGCCAAGAAGGACAGGGAATCCATGGCTACACCTTC. The rearrangement links TRBV4-1 to TRBJ1-2, with 8 bases matching TRBD1. Losses at the gene ends were 0 bases for V and 6 bases for J; bases not matched to a gene: 6. Germline CDR1 MGHRA, CDR2 YSYEKL. The CDR3 sequence is 15 residues long.

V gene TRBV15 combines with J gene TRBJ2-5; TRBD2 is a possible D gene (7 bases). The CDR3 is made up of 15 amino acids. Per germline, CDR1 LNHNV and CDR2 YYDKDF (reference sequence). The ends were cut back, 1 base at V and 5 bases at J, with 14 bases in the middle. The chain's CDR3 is CATSRGGGAEETQYF. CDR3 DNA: TGTGCCACCAGCAGAGGAGGGGGGGCGGAGGAGACCCAGTACTTC.

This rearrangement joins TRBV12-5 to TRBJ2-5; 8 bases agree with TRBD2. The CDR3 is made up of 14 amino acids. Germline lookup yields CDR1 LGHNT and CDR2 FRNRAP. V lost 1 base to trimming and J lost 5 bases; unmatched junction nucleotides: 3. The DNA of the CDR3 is TGTGCTAGTGGTTTGGCGGGGGGGCGGGAGACCCAGTACTTC. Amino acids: CASGLAGGRETQYF.

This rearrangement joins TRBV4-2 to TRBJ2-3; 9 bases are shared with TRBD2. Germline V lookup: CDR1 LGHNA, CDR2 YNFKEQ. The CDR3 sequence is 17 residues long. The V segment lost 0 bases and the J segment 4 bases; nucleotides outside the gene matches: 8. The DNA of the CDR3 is TGTGCCAGCAGCCAAGAGCGGGGGGGCCAGCTGGCAGATACGCAGTATTTT. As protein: CASSQERGGQLADTQYF.

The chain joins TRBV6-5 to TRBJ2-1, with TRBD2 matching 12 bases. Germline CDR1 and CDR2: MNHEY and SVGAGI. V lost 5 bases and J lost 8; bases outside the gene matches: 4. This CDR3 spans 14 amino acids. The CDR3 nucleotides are TGTGCCAGCAGTGGTCGGACTAGCGGGGATGAGCAGTTCTTC. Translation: CASSGRTSGDEQFF.

CDR3 DNA: TGTGCCAGCTCCCCCGGTCCAACCATTAAGTTCTTC. Translated: CASSPGPTIKFF. J is TRBJ2-1 and V is TRBV6-5; D not certain. CDR1 is MNHEY and CDR2 is SVGAGI in the germline V gene. The length of the CDR3 is 12 residues. V lost 8 bases and J 14 bases, leaving 19 bases between the germline ends.

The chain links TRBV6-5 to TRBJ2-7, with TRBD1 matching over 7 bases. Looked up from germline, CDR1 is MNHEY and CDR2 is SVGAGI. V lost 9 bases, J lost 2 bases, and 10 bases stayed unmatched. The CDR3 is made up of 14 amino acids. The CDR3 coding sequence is TGTGCCAGTACGAGGGCAGGGGGACCCTACGAGCAGTACTTC. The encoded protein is CASTRAGGPYEQYF.

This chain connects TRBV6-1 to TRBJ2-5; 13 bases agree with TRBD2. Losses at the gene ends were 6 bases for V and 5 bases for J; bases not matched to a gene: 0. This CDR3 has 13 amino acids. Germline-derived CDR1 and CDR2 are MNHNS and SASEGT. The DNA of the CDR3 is TGTGCCAGCAGGGGACTAGCGGGGGAGACCCAGTACTTC. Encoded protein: CASRGLAGETQYF.

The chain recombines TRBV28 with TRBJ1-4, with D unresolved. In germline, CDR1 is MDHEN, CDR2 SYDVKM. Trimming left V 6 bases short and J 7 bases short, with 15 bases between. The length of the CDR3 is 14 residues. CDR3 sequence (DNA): TGTGCCAGCAGCCCAAGGGTGCGGGTTGAAAAACTGTTTTTT. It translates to CASSPRVRVEKLFF.

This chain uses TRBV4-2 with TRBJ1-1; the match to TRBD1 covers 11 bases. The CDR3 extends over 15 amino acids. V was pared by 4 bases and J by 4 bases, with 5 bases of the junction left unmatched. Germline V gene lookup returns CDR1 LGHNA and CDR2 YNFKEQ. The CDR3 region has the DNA TGTGCCAGCAGCCCCCGGGACAGGGGGGCCACTGAAGCTTTCTTT. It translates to CASSPRDRGATEAFF.

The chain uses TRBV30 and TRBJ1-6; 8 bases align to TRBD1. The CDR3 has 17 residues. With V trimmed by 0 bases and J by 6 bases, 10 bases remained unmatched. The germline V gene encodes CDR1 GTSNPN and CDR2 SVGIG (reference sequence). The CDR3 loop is CAWSVRTGIPFNSPLHF. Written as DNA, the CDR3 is TGTGCCTGGAGTGTTAGGACAGGGATACCCTTTAATTCACCCCTCCACTTT.

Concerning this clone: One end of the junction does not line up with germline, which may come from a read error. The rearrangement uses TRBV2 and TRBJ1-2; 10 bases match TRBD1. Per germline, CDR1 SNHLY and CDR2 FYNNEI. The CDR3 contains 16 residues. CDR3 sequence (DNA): TGTGCCAGCAGTGAAGAGTCGACAGGGGGCGCAGGAGGCTACCCCTTC. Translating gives CASSEESTGGAGGYPF.

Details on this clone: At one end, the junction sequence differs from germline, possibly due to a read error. The CDR3 loop reads CASSYGQNSEAFF. The CDR3 nucleotides read TGTGCCAGCAGTTACGGACAGAACAGTGAAGCTTTCTTT. The genes are TRBV6-6 and TRBJ1-1, with D perhaps matching TRBD1 (6 bases). In germline, CDR1 is MNHNY, CDR2 SVGAGI (reference sequence). The CDR3 spans 13 residues.

CDR3: CASSPQGYSYNEQFF. For the CDR3, the DNA is TGTGCCAGCTCACCCCAGGGGTACTCCTACAATGAGCAGTTCTTC. The V and J genes are TRBV18 and TRBJ2-1; D is possibly TRBD1 (6 bases). Trimming pared 3 bases from V and 0 bases from J, leaving 9 bases between. The CDR3 has 15 residues. Germline CDR1 reads KGHSH; CDR2 reads LQKENI.

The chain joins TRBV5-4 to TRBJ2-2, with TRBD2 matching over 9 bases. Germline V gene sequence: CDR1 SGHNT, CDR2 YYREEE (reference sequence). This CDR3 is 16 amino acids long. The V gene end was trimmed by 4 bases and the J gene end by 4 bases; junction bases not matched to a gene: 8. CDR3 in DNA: TGTGCCAGCAGCCCGGGCGGGGGGGCGGGCACCGGGGAGCTGTTTTTT. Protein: CASSPGGGAGTGELFF.

The CDR3, as DNA: TGCGCCAGCACCCTCCGGGGCGGGATGAACACTGAAGCTTTCTTT. It translates to CASTLRGGMNTEAFF. The chain has TRBV4-1 and TRBJ1-1, with a tentative D call TRBD1 (5 bases). The CDR3 loop spans 15 amino acids. Germline assignment: CDR1 MGHRA and CDR2 YSYEKL. Trimming removed 7 bases at V and 0 bases at J, with 15 bases between.

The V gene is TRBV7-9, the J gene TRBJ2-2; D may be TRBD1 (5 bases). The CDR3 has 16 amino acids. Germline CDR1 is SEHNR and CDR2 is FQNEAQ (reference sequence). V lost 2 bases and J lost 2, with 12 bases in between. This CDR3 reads CASSLTGGINTGELFF. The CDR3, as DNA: TGTGCCAGCAGCTTAACAGGTGGGATCAACACCGGGGAGCTGTTTTTT.

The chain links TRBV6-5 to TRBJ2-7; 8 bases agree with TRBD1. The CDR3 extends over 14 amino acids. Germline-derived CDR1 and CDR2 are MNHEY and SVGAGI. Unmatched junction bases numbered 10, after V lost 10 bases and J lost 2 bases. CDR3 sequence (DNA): TGTGCCACAAGGGGGACAGGCAAAGCCTACGAGCAGTACTTC. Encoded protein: CATRGTGKAYEQYF.

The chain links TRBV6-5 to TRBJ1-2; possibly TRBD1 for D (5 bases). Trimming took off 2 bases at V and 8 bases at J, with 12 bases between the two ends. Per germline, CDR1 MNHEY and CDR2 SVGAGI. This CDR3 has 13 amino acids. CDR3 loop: CASSYPDRVGYTF. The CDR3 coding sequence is TGTGCCAGCAGTTACCCCGACAGAGTGGGCTACACCTTC.

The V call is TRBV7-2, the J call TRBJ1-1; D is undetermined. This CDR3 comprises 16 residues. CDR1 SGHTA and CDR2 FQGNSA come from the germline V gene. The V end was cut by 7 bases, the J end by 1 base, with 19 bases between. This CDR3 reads CASKAGPEASNTEAFF. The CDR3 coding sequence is TGTGCCAGCAAAGCCGGCCCGGAGGCCTCGAACACTGAAGCTTTCTTT.

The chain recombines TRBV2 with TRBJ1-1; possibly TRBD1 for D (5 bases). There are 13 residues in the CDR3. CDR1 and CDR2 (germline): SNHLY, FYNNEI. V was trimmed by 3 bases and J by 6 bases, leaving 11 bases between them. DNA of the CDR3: TGTGCCAGCAGTGACCCTACGGGGGCTGAAGCTTTCTTT. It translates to CASSDPTGAEAFF.

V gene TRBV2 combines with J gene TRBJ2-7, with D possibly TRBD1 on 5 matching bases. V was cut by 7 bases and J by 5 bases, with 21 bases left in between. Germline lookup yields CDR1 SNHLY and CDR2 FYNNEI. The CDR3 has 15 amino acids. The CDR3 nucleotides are TGTGCCAGCATACAGGACGGCGGATTAAGAAACGAGCAGTACTTC. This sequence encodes CASIQDGGLRNEQYF.